Presented here are 13 T cell receptor beta chains from one specimen sequenced in a study of tumor and adjacent non-tumor tissue in lung cancer. Three rounds of nested PCR, following a modified ARM-PCR protocol, produced the TCRbeta library. Using its own MiXCR run on the multiplex PCR reads, TCRdb lists one record per CDR3 protein. The sample contains 110,000 or so distinct CDR3 sequences, roughly 80% of which appear only once. The template was RNA from unsorted bulk tissue. Input material: lung tumor tissue. Receptors originate from a woman aged 60 to 75 with non-small cell lung cancer.

The chain links TRBV11-3 to TRBJ2-7; D might be TRBD2 (5 bases). Germline CDR1 and CDR2: SGHNT and YENEEA. The CDR3 runs to 14 residues. CDR3 amino acids: CASSLDTGSYEQCV. As DNA, the CDR3 is TGTGCCAGCAGCTTAGATACGGGATCCTACGAGCAGTGCGTC.

The V call is TRBV30, the J call TRBJ2-7; a possible D gene is TRBD2 (6 bases). The germline V and J ends were trimmed by 8 bases and 4 bases, with 18 bases remaining between them. This CDR3 spans 13 amino acids. The germline V gene has CDR1 GTSNPN and CDR2 SVGIG (reference sequence). CDR3 in DNA: TGTGCCCTACAGTGCCGGGGGAGATACGAGCAGTACTTC. Amino acids: CALQCRGRYEQYF.

Of note for this clonotype: At one of its ends the junction is not consistent with the germline gene, which may arise from a read error. This chain joins TRBV11-1 and TRBJ2-1; D is uncertain. CDR3 size: 14 residues. In germline, CDR1 is SGHAT, CDR2 FQDESV (reference sequence). CDR3 sequence (DNA): TGTGCAAGCAGCTCCCCTCCCAGTTACAATAAGCAGTTCTTC. It codes for CASSSPPSYNKQFF.

On this clonotype itself: A read error may account for a junction end that differs from germline. The chain joins TRBV11-2 to TRBJ2-7; D is possibly TRBD1 or TRBD2 (5 bases each). The CDR3 loop spans 12 amino acids. Germline CDR1 is SGHAT and CDR2 is FQNNGV. CDR3 residues: CANSLGTNGQYF. The CDR3 coding sequence is TGTGCCAACAGCCTGGGGACGAATGGGCAGTACTTC. The whole variable domain, remainder taken from reference TRBV11-2 and TRBJ2-7, is EAGVAQSPRYKIIEKRQSVAFWCNPISGHATLYWYQQILGQGPKLLIQFQNNGVVDDSQLPKDRFSAERLKGVDSTLKIQPAKLEDSAVYLCANSLGTNGQYFGPGTRLTVT.

This clonotype was seen once. The CDR3 region is CASRHGVGRTQPQHF. The CDR3 bases are TGCGCCAGCAGACATGGGGTAGGGAGGACCCAGCCCCAGCATTTT. V and J are TRBV4-1 and TRBJ1-5; D is unresolved. The CDR3 spans 15 residues. V lost 6 bases and J 7 bases, leaving 19 bases between the germline ends. Germline values: CDR1 MGHRA, CDR2 YSYEKL.

This clonotype showed up just once. An end of the junction differs from the germline gene, which may be a read error. V gene TRBV11-2 combines with J gene TRBJ2-7; D remains unclear. CDR3 length equals 13 residues. Per germline, CDR1 SGHAT and CDR2 FQNNGV. The CDR3 DNA is TGTGACAGCAGTCTTCCTCCCCAGCGCGAGCAGTACTTC. Its protein product is CDSSLPPQREQYF.

Remarks on this clonotype: This could be a read error, since a much larger clone is one nucleotide away. The gene calls are TRBV30 and TRBJ1-5, with D unresolved. Germline CDR1 GTSNPN, CDR2 SVGIG (reference sequence). The CDR3 loop spans 12 amino acids. The CDR3 DNA is TGTACCTGGAGTTGGGACAATCAGCCCCAGCATTTT. Its protein product is CTWSWDNQPQHF.

This clonotype was seen once. V and J are TRBV28 and TRBJ2-2; no reliable D call. CDR3 length equals 15 residues. The V end was cut by 6 bases, the J end by 2 bases, with 13 bases between. The germline V gene encodes CDR1 MDHEN and CDR2 SYDVKM. CDR3 residues: CASRWEMGNTGELFF. In DNA, the CDR3 is TGTGCCAGCAGGTGGGAAATGGGCAACACCGGGGAGCTGTTTTTT.

The rearrangement uses TRBV11-2 and TRBJ2-4, with D possibly being TRBD1 (6 bases). With 7 bases removed from V and 5 bases from J, the gap between germline ends came to 15 bases. This CDR3 has 14 amino acids. The germline V gene has CDR1 SGHAT and CDR2 FQNNGV. The CDR3 coding sequence is TGTGCCAGCAATCCCACCTGGACAGAAAACATTCAGTACTTC. Its protein product is CASNPTWTENIQYF.

The count of this clonotype is one. The junction does not match germline at one end; this may be a read error. The V and J genes are TRBV20-1 and TRBJ2-7; perhaps TRBD2 as D (6 bases). The germline V gene encodes CDR1 DFQATT and CDR2 SNEGSKA (reference sequence). The CDR3 length is 14 residues. As DNA, the CDR3 is TGCAGTGCTAGCGAACTAGCAGTGACCTACAAGCAGTACTTC. Translating gives CSASELAVTYKQYF.

Regarding this clonotype: One base away lies a much larger clone, so this may be a sequencing read error. The V gene is TRBV10-1, the J gene TRBJ2-3; D unresolved. In germline, CDR1 is WNHNN, CDR2 SYGVQD (reference sequence). There are 13 residues in the CDR3. V was cut by 1 base and J by 8 bases, with 10 bases left in between. This chain's CDR3 is CASSECRESTQYF. CDR3 nucleotide sequence: TGCGCCAGCAGTGAGTGTAGAGAATCTACGCAGTATTTT.

This clonotype was observed at least ten times. CDR3 sequence reads: CSVQGTGANVLTF. Here the CDR3 DNA reads TGCAGCGTTCAGGGGACTGGGGCCAACGTCCTGACTTTC. The rearrangement joins TRBV29-1 to TRBJ2-6; possible D gene TRBD1, 6 bases. The CDR3 covers 13 residues. Trimming cost V 5 bases and J 2 bases, with 7 bases left between them. Per the germline V gene, CDR1 is SQVTM and CDR2 is ANQGSEA.

CDR3 coding DNA: TGTGCCAGCAGTCCCGGGACGGGAGTAATTGGGGAGCTGTTTTTT. Translation gives CASSPGTGVIGELFF. The chain is built from TRBV11-3 and TRBJ2-2; perhaps TRBD2 as D (6 bases). Between the trimmed V and J ends, which lost 6 bases and 8 bases, there was a span of 19 bases. The CDR3 extends over 15 amino acids. Germline loops: CDR1 SGHNT, CDR2 YENEEA. Based on the CDR3 plus reference TRBV11-3 and TRBJ2-2, the full variable domain is EAGVVQSPRYKIIEKKQPVAFWCNPISGHNTLYWYLQNLGQGPELLIRYENEEAVDDSQLPKDRFSAERLKGVDSTLKIQPAELGDSAVYLCASSPGTGVIGELFFGEGSRLTVL.